This T cell receptor beta chain was sequenced for a study of blood T cells in healthy people across ages. V shed 4 bases, J shed 5 bases, and the junction held 7 bases outside the gene matches. The CDR3 has 16 residues. The V gene's germline CDR1 is SGHVS and CDR2 FQNEAQ. Together with a sample-barcoded 5' primer, a J-beta primer mix was included in a second PCR lasting roughly 6 to 12 cycles. TCRdb re-called the 5' RACE reads with MiXCR, one entry per CDR3 protein. The sample includes 600,000 or so distinct CDR3 sequences, under 25% seen only once; the top ten take approximately 3.6%. This receptor was identified in an older man in good health. The chain has TRBV7-8 and TRBJ1-6; 8 bases map to TRBD1. The material sequenced was blood. In DNA, the CDR3 is TGTGCCAGCAGCTCAGAGACAGGGGCTAATAATTCACCCCTCCACTTT. It translates to CASSSETGANNSPLHF.